The present TCR beta chain was sequenced within a study of blood T cell repertoires in COVID-19. On the study more broadly: There were acute and convalescent COVID-19 samples, and they came from the United States, Italy and Spain. The analysed material was cDNA or gDNA that came from T cells, B-cell-depleted T cells, or PBMCs.

Per the original methods: Amplifying reference gene primers gave estimates of nucleated cell counts. Sequenced by immunoSEQ multiplex PCR; TCRdb stores in-frame clones only, minus some. The DNA was the basis for D and trimming; V, J and clone size are from that table. The table includes 25,000 to 35,000 clones, under 90% detected once. Germline CDR1 is SGHRS and CDR2 is YFSETQ. V lost 4 bases and J lost 10; bases outside the gene matches: 7. The CDR3 loop spans 13 amino acids. This sequence joins TRBV5-1 and TRBJ2-1, with 8 bases aligning to TRBD1. The sequence came from a woman at least 80 years old with acute or convalescent COVID-19. Sequencing was carried out using peripheral blood. This CDR3 reads CASSRAGTGEQFF. CDR3 nucleotides: TGCGCCAGCAGCCGGGCCGGGACAGGAGAGCAGTTCTTC.